This T cell receptor beta chain emerged from a study of T cell responses to AZD1222 COVID-19 vaccine. Study information: Whether given at about 4 or about 12 weeks, second doses were pooled.

To note about this clone: Its antigen is unidentified.

Per germline, CDR1 SGHVS and CDR2 FQNEAQ. The CDR3 runs to 16 residues. Trimming cost V 5 bases and J 4 bases; bases outside gene matches: 9. The study, taken as a whole, reports: Targeting of unmutated variant regions was reportedly seen in nearly half of spike-specific TCRs. With two AZD1222 doses given, Spike-specific TCR breadth and depth both rose.

Data came from immunoSEQ multiplex PCR; TCRdb stores just in-frame clones and leaves some out. The data show 85,000 to 100,000 clones, with more than 90% seen just once and approximately 11% held by the top ten. Sequencing used peripheral blood, obtained on day 0 of AZD1222 vaccination. The clonotype originates from an adult in good health. The V and J genes are TRBV7-8 and TRBJ2-2, with 8 bases that match TRBD2. The chain's CDR3 is CASSPRTSLATGELFF. The CDR3 DNA sequence: TGTGCCAGCAGCCCCAGGACTAGCCTAGCCACCGGGGAGCTGTTTTTT.